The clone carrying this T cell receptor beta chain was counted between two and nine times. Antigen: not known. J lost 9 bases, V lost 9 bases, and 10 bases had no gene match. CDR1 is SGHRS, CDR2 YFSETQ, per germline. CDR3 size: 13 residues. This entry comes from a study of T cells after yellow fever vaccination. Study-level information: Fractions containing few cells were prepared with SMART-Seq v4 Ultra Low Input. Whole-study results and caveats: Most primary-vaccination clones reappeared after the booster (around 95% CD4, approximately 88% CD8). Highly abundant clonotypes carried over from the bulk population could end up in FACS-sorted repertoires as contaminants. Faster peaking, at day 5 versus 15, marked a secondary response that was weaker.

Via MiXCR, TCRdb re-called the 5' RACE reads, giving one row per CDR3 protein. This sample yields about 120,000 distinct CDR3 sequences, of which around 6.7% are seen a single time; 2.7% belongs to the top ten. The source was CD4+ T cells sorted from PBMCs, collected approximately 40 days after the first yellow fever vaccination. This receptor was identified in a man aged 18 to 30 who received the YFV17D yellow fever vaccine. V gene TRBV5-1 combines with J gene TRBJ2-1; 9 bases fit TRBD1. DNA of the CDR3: TGCGCCACCTGGACAGGGGATAAGAGTGAGCAGTTCTTC. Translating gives CATWTGDKSEQFF.